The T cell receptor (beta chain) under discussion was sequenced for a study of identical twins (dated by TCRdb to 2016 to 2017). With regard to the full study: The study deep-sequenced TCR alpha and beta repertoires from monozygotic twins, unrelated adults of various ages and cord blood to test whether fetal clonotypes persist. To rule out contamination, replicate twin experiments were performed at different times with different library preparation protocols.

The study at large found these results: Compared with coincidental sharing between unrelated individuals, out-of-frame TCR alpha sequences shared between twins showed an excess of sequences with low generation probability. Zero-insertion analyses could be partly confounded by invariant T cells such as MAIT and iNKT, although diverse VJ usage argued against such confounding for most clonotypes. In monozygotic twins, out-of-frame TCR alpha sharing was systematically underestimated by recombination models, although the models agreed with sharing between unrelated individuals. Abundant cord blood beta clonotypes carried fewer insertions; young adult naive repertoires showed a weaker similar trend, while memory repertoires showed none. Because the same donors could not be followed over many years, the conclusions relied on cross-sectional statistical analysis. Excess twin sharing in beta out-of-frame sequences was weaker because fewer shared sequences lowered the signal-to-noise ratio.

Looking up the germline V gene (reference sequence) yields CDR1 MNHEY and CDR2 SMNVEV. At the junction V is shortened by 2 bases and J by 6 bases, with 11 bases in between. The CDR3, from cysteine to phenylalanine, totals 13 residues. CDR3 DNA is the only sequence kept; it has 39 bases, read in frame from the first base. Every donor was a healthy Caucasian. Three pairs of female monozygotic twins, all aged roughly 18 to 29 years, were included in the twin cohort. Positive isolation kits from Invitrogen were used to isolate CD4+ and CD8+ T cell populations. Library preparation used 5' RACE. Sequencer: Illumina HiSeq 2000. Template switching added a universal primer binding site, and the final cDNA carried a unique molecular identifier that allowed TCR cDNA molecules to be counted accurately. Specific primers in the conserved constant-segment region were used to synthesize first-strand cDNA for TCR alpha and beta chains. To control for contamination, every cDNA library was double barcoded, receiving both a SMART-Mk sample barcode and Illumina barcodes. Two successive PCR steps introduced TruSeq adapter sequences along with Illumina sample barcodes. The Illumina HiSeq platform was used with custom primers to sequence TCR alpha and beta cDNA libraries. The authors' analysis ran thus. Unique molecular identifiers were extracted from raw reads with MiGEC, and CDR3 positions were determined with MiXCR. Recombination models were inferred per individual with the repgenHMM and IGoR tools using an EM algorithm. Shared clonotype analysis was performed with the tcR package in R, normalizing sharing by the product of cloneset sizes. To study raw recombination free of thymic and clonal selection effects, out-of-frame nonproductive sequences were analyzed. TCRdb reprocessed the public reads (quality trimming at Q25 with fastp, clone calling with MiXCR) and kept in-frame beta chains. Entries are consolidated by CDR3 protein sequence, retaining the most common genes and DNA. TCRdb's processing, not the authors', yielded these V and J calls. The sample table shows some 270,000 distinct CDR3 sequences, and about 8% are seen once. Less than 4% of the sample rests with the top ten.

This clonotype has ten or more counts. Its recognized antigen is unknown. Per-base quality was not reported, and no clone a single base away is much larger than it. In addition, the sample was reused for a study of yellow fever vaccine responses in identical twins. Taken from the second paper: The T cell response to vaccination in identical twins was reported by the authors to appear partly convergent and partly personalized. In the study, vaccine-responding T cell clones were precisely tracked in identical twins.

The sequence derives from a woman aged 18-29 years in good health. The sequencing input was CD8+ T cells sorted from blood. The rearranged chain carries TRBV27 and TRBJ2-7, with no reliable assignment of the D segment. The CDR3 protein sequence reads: CASSLSPRLEQYF. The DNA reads TGTGCCAGCAGTTTAAGCCCGAGACTCGAGCAGTACTTC.